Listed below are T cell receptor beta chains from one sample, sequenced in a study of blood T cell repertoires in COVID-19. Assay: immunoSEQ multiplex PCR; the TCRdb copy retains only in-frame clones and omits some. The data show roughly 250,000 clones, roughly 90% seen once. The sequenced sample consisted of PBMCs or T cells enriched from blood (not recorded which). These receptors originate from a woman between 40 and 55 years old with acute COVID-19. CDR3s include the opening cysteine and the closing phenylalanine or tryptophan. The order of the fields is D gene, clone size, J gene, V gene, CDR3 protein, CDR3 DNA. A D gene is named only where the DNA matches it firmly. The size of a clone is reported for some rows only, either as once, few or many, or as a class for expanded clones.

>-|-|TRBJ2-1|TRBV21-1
CASSGRDRTSYNEQFF
TGTGCCAGCAGCGGACGGGACAGAACTTCCTACAATGAGCAGTTCTTC
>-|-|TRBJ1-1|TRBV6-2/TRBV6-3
CASSSSTRLIGTEAFF
TGTGCCAGCAGTTCTAGTACCCGGTTGATAGGCACTGAAGCTTTCTTT
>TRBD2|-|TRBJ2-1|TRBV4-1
CASSQGRASGKSGEQFF
TGCGCCAGCAGCCAAGGGAGGGCTAGCGGGAAAAGCGGTGAGCAGTTCTTC
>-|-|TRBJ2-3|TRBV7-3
CASSLSGVTDTQYF
TGTGCCAGCAGCTTAAGTGGAGTCACAGATACGCAGTATTTT
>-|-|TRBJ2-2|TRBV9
CASGAQGSGELFF
TGTGCTTCCGGGGCACAGGGATCCGGGGAGCTGTTTTTT
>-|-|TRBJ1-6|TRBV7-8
CASNLLAGNSPLHF
TGTGCCAGCAACCTACTGGCAGGGAATTCACCCCTCCACTTT
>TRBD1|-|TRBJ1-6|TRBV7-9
CASSGEGGGSPLHF
TGTGCCAGCAGCGGAGAAGGGGGCGGATCACCCCTCCACTTT
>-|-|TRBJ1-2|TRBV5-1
CASSPGGGEANYGYTF
TGCGCCAGCAGCCCGGGCGGGGGGGAAGCTAACTATGGCTACACCTTC
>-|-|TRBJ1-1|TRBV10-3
CAISDVRNTEAFF
TGTGCCATCAGTGACGTTCGGAACACTGAAGCTTTCTTT
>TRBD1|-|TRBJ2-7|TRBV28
CASGTSGQGFYEQYF
TGTGCCAGCGGTACCTCGGGACAGGGGTTTTACGAGCAGTACTTC
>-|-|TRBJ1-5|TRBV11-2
CASSPQGRVGQPQHF
TGTGCCAGCAGCCCCCAGGGGAGGGTAGGACAGCCCCAGCATTTT
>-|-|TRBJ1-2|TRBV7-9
CASSFEYGYTF
TGTGCCAGCAGCTTTGAGTATGGCTACACCTTC
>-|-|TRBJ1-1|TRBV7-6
CASSSMNTEAFF
TGTGCCAGCAGCTCAATGAACACTGAAGCTTTCTTT
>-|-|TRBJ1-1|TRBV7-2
CASSSIRAENTEAFF
TGTGCCAGCAGCTCAATCAGGGCGGAGAACACTGAAGCTTTCTTT
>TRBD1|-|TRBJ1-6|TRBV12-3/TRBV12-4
CACGQGHSPLHF
TGTGCCTGCGGACAGGGTCATTCACCCCTCCACTTT
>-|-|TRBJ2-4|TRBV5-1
CASSLAPGRSGNIQYF
TGCGCCAGCAGCTTGGCCCCGGGGAGATCGGGAAACATTCAGTACTTC
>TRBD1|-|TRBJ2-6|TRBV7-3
CASSRTGGGGANVLTF
TGTGCCAGCAGCCGCACAGGGGGCGGTGGGGCCAACGTCCTGACTTTC
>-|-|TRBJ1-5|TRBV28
CASSFHGRALNQPQHF
TGTGCCAGCAGTTTCCACGGGAGGGCTCTCAATCAGCCCCAGCATTTT
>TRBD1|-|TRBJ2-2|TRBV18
CASSPPSNRGFGELFF
TGTGCCAGCTCACCTCCAAGCAACAGGGGTTTCGGGGAGCTGTTTTTT
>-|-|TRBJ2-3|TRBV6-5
CASGKDIHTTDTQYF
TGTGCCAGTGGCAAGGACATCCATACCACAGATACGCAGTATTTT
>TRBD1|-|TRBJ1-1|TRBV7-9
CASSAIITGQGSGTEAFF
TGTGCCAGCAGCGCAATAATCACGGGACAGGGGAGTGGGACTGAAGCTTTCTTT
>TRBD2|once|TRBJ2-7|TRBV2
CASRALAGGPSFHEQYF
TGTGCCAGCAGGGCCCTAGCGGGAGGGCCGAGTTTCCACGAGCAGTACTTC
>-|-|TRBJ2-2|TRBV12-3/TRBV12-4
CASRGLRTGELFF
TGTGCCAGCAGGGGCCTCAGGACCGGGGAGCTGTTTTTT
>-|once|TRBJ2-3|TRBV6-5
CASSSSATQYF
TGTGCCAGCAGTTCTAGCGCTACGCAGTATTTT
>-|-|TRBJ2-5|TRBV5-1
CASSKAGFGETQYF
TGCGCCAGCAGCAAGGCGGGGTTTGGAGAGACCCAGTACTTC
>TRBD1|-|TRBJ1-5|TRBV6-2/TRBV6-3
CASSYQGAELKPQHF
TGTGCCAGCAGTTACCAGGGGGCCGAACTTAAGCCCCAGCATTTT
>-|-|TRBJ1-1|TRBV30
CAWNRAGNTEAFF
TGTGCCTGGAATAGGGCGGGGAACACTGAAGCTTTCTTT
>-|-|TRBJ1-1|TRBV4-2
CASSRSQGAARPGAFF
TGTGCCAGCAGCCGAAGCCAAGGGGCGGCCCGACCAGGAGCTTTCTTT
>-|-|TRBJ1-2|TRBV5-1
CASSTGQTIAYGYTF
TGCGCCAGCAGCACCGGACAGACCATCGCCTATGGCTACACCTTC
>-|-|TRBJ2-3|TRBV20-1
CSASQASTDTQYF
TGCAGTGCTAGTCAGGCATCCACAGATACGCAGTATTTT
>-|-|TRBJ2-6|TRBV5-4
CASRLPGANVLTF
TGTGCCAGCAGACTCCCTGGGGCCAACGTCCTGACTTTC
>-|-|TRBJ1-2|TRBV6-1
CASSEAGRGANYGYTF
TGTGCCAGCAGTGAAGCCGGGAGGGGGGCGAACTATGGCTACACCTTC
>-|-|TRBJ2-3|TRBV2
CASSEATGASTDTQYF
TGTGCCAGCAGTGAAGCAACAGGAGCTAGCACAGATACGCAGTATTTT
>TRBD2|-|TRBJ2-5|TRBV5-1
CASSLYSSGGAGETQYF
TGCGCCAGCAGCTTGTATTCTAGCGGGGGGGCTGGGGAGACCCAGTACTTC
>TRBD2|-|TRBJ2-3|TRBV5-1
CASSLALAGGPGTDTQYF
TGCGCCAGCAGCTTGGCCCTAGCGGGGGGGCCCGGCACAGATACGCAGTATTTT
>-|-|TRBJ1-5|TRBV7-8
CASSPLAGNSNQPQHF
TGTGCCAGCAGCCCATTGGCGGGGAATAGCAATCAGCCCCAGCATTTT
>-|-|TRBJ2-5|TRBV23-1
CASIKRGGARETQYF
TGCGCCAGCATTAAAAGGGGGGGGGCTCGTGAGACCCAGTACTTC
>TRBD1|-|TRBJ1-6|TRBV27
CASGDRVNSPLHF
TGTGCCAGCGGGGACAGGGTTAATTCACCCCTCCACTTT
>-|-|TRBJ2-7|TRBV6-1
CASSEFGREYEQYF
TGTGCCAGCAGTGAATTTGGCAGGGAATACGAGCAGTACTTC
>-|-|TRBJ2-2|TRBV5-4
CASSFGGAVGVGELFF
TGTGCCAGCAGCTTTGGGGGCGCGGTGGGGGTCGGGGAGCTGTTTTTT
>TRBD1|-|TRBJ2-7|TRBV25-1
CASSESRPGGFGVEQYF
TGTGCCAGCAGTGAATCCCGGCCAGGGGGCTTTGGAGTCGAGCAGTACTTC
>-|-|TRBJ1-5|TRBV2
CASSVQGYSNQPQHF
TGTGCCAGCAGTGTACAGGGCTATAGCAATCAGCCCCAGCATTTT
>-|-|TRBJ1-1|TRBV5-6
CASSLRGGTEAFF
TGTGCCAGCAGCTTGAGGGGGGGCACTGAAGCTTTCTTT
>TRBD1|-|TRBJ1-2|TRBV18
CASSPPGTGYGYTF
TGTGCCAGCTCACCCCCCGGGACAGGGTATGGCTACACCTTC
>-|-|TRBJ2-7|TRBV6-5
CASSLTVNYEQYF
TGTGCCAGCAGTTTGACAGTAAACTACGAGCAGTACTTC
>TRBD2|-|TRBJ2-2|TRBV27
CASSTDYYSSGRTGELFF
TGTGCCAGCAGTACAGACTACTACTCTAGCGGAAGGACCGGGGAGCTGTTTTTT
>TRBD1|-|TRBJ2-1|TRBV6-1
CASSEETGGTNEQFF
TGTGCCAGCAGTGAAGAAACAGGGGGTACGAATGAGCAGTTCTTC
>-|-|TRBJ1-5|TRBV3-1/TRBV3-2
CASSQGHSNQPQHF
TGTGCCAGCAGCCAAGGACATAGCAATCAGCCCCAGCATTTT
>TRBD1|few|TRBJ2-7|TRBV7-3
CASSIDRGYEQYF
TGTGCCAGCAGCATCGACAGGGGCTACGAGCAGTACTTC
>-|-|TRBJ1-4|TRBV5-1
CASSPRQATTNEKLFF
TGCGCCAGCAGCCCCCGACAGGCAACAACTAATGAAAAACTGTTTTTT
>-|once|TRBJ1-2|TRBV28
CASQPRDVPRGYTF
TGTGCCAGCCAACCCCGGGATGTTCCTCGTGGCTACACCTTC
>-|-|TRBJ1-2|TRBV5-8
CASSLRVVRLNYGYTF
TGTGCCAGCAGCTTGAGAGTCGTGCGCCTTAACTATGGCTACACCTTC
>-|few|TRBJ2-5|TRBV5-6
CASSLGEWSQETQYF
TGTGCCAGCAGCTTGGGGGAGTGGTCCCAAGAGACCCAGTACTTC
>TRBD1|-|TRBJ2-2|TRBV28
CASRIDRVRTGELFF
TGTGCCAGCAGGATTGACAGGGTTCGGACCGGGGAGCTGTTTTTT
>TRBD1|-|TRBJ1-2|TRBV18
CASSPQGQGVYGYTF
TGTGCCAGCTCACCACAGGGACAGGGAGTCTATGGCTACACCTTC